The 8 T cell receptor beta chains in this list originate from one sample, sequenced in a study of beta chain features in type 1 diabetes. The antigens of these receptors remain unknown. Investigators reverse transcribed all isolated RNA, so they sequenced expressed TCRB transcripts. TCRdb's copy holds only in-frame clones and misses some; the assay was immunoSEQ multiplex PCR. This sample has roughly 300,000 clones, with over 7% found just once. The study, taken as a whole, reports: In every one of the four CD4+ subsets, TCRB CDR3s were moderately but significantly shorter in Type 1 diabetes patients.

The sequenced sample consisted of central memory CD4+ T cells from blood. The receptors derive from a man aged 30 to 39 with type 1 diabetes.

The chain recombines TRBV29-1 with TRBJ1-4; D possibly corresponds to TRBD1 (6 bases). Germline loops: CDR1 SQVTM, CDR2 ANQGSEA. The CDR3 sequence is 15 residues long. V was shortened by 3 bases and J by 3 bases, with 14 bases between the two germline ends. CDR3 DNA: TGCAGCGTTGAGGGTACAGGGTTGGCTAATGAAAAACTGTTTTTT. Translating it yields CSVEGTGLANEKLFF.

This clone was counted between two and nine times. The chain combines TRBV25-1 with TRBJ2-4; D possibly corresponds to TRBD2 (6 bases). The V gene lost 4 bases and the J gene lost 10 bases, with 17 bases spanning the gap. The CDR3 spans 14 residues. Germline V lookup: CDR1 MGHDK, CDR2 SYGVNS. CDR3 bases: TGTGCCAGCAGTGGATCCGGGAGTGATAGAATTCAGTACTTC. It yields the protein CASSGSGSDRIQYF.

There are a few counts of this clone. This chain connects TRBV7-8 to TRBJ2-1; D may be TRBD2 (6 bases). This CDR3 comprises 16 residues. In germline, CDR1 is SGHVS, CDR2 FQNEAQ. The V gene lost 7 bases and the J gene lost 0 bases, with 16 bases spanning the gap. The CDR3 DNA reads as TGTGCCAGCAAATTAACAGTGGGGGGCTCCTACAATGAGCAGTTCTTC. It encodes CASKLTVGGSYNEQFF.

V gene TRBV19 combines with J gene TRBJ1-1; D is ambiguous. The CDR3 length is 13 residues. V lost 3 bases, J lost 6 bases, and 11 bases lay in between. Germline V gene data show CDR1 as LNHDA and CDR2 as SQIVND (reference sequence). CDR3 in amino acids: CASSIVVTAEAFF. The CDR3 nucleotides are TGTGCCAGTAGTATCGTAGTAACAGCTGAAGCTTTCTTT.

In its sample, this clone was seen many times. This chain connects TRBV5-5 to TRBJ2-7; 8 bases match TRBD1. The CDR3 extends over 13 amino acids. Trimming removed 4 bases from V and 6 bases from J; junction bases left unmatched: 6. Germline CDR1 reads SGHKS; CDR2 reads YYEKEE (reference sequence). Written as DNA, the CDR3 is TGTGCCAGCAGCGCGACAGGGGTGGGCGAGCAGTACTTC. Translation: CASSATGVGEQYF.

This clone was detected only a few times. V gene TRBV5-6 combines with J gene TRBJ1-2; D may be TRBD1 (5 bases). V dropped 1 base and J dropped 8 bases, with 12 bases sitting between them. Per the germline V gene, CDR1 is SGHDT and CDR2 is YYEEEE. The length of the CDR3 is 13 residues. Here the CDR3 reads CASSLMVGDGYTF. The CDR3 DNA is TGTGCCAGCAGCTTGATGGTCGGGGACGGCTACACCTTC.

About this clone itself: Mismatch with germline at one junction end may stem from a read error. V gene TRBV7-2 combines with J gene TRBJ1-1, with D possibly TRBD1 on 5 matching bases. The CDR3 extends over 14 amino acids. Germline CDR1 is SGHTA and CDR2 is FQGNSA. The CDR3 coding sequence is TGTGCCAGCAGCTTAGCGTCAGGGAACGCTGAAGCTTTCTTT. Residues: CASSLASGNAEAFF.

This clone has more than one count but fewer than ten. CDR3 sequence: CAISGASNQPQHF. The CDR3 DNA follows: TGTGCCATCAGTGGAGCTAGCAATCAGCCCCAGCATTTT. The chain uses TRBV10-3 and TRBJ1-5; no firm D call. Germline CDR1 reads ENHRY; CDR2 reads SYGVKD. The CDR3 totals 13 residues. Trimming removed 4 bases from V and 0 bases from J, with 4 bases in between.